This TCR beta chain was obtained from a study of blood T cell repertoires in COVID-19. Looked up from germline, CDR1 is LNHDA and CDR2 is SQIVND (reference sequence). Trimming cost V 6 bases and J 1 base, with 12 bases left between them. This CDR3 region has 14 residues. Generated by immunoSEQ multiplex PCR, the TCRdb table keeps only in-frame clones and is missing some. The sample lists about 140,000 clones; 88% were seen once. The sample comprised peripheral blood. The rearrangement joins TRBV19 to TRBJ1-2; no clear D. This sequence was found in a man aged 60 to 69 with active or convalescent COVID-19. CDR3 in DNA: TGTGCCAGTAGGGTGTCCCAGGATAACTATGGCTACACCTTC. Translating it yields CASRVSQDNYGYTF.